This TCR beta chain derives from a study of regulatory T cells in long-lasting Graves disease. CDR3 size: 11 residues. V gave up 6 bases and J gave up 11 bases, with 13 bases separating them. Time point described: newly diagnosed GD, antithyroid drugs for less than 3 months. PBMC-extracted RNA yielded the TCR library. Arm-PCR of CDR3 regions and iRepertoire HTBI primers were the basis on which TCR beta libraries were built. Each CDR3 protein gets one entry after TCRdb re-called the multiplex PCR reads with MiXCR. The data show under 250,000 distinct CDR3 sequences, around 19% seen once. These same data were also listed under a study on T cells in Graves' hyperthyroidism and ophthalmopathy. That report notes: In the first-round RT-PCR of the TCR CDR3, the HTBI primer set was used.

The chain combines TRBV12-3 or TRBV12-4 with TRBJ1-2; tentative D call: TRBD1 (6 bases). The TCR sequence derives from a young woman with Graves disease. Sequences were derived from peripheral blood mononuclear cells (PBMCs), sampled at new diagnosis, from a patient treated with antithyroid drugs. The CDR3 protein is CASRAGTRYTF. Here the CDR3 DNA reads TGTGCCAGCAGAGCCGGGACAAGGTACACCTTC.